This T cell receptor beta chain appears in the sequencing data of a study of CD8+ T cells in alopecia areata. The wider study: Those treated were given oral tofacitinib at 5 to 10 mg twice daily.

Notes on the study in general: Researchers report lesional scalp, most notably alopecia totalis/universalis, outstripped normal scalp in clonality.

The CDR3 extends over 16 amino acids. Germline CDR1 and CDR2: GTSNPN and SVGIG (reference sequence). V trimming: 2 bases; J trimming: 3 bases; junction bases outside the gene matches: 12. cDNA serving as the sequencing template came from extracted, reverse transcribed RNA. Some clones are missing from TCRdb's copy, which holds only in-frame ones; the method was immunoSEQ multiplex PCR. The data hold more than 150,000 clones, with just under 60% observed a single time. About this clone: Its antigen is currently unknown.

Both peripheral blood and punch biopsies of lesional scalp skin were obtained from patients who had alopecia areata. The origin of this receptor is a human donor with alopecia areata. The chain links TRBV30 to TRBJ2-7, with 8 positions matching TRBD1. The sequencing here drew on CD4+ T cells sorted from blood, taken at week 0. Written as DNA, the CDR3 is TGTGCCTGGAGTTTTATCTCTGGACAGGGAGGCTACGAGCAGTACTTC. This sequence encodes CAWSFISGQGGYEQYF.